Presented here are 28 T cell receptor beta chains from one specimen sequenced in a study of CD8 T cells in Susac syndrome. Random-hexamer reverse transcription was applied to roughly 0.45 to 1 ug RNA. TCRdb ran MiXCR on the immunoSEQ multiplex PCR reads and lists one entry per CDR3 protein. The sample has 120,000 or so distinct CDR3 sequences; 85% to 95% are singletons. The source material was CD4+ T cells from PBMCs. These receptors came from a human donor with multiple sclerosis.

J is TRBJ1-1 and V is TRBV30; TRBD1 is a possible D gene (5 bases). Trimming pared 5 bases from V and 3 bases from J, leaving 16 bases between. The CDR3 has 14 amino acids. Per germline, CDR1 GTSNPN and CDR2 SVGIG (reference sequence). The CDR3 loop reads CAWGLGASDTEAFF. The DNA of the CDR3 is TGTGCCTGGGGTCTCGGGGCCTCGGACACTGAAGCTTTCTTT. Complete variable domain (other parts from reference TRBV30 and TRBJ1-1): SQTIHQWPATLVQPVGSPLSLECTVEGTSNPNLYWYRQAAGRGLQLLFYSVGIGQISSEVPQNLSASRPQDRQFILSSKKLLLSDSGFYLCAWGLGASDTEAFFGQGTRLTVV.

The V and J genes are TRBV7-2 and TRBJ2-7, with 9 nucleotides matching TRBD2. V was pared by 5 bases and J by 2 bases, with 7 bases of the junction left unmatched. Germline loops: CDR1 SGHTA, CDR2 FQGNSA. The CDR3 extends over 15 amino acids. CDR3 in DNA: TGTGCCAGCAGCCAAGAGGGCGGGGGGGCCTACGAGCAGTACTTC. It codes for CASSQEGGGAYEQYF.

The chain has TRBV7-2 and TRBJ2-1, with D perhaps matching TRBD1 (7 bases). Between the trimmed V and J ends, which lost 3 bases and 4 bases, there was a span of 19 bases. The CDR3 has 17 amino acids. CDR1 is SGHTA, CDR2 FQGNSA, per germline. CDR3 protein: CASSFRDSRRGYNEQFF. The CDR3 nucleotides read TGTGCCAGCAGCTTTCGGGACAGCCGCCGGGGGTACAATGAGCAGTTCTTC.

The V and J genes are TRBV11-2 and TRBJ2-7; TRBD2 matches at 13 bases. Trimming removed 5 bases from V and 2 bases from J; junction bases left unmatched: 3. In germline, CDR1 is SGHAT, CDR2 FQNNGV. This CDR3 is 15 amino acids long. As DNA, the CDR3 is TGTGCCAGCAGCCCTGGGACTAGCGGGGCCTACGAGCAGTACTTC. It specifies CASSPGTSGAYEQYF.

This chain connects TRBV5-1 to TRBJ2-7, with D possibly being TRBD1 or TRBD2 (5 bases each). Trimming shortened V by 4 bases and J by 2 bases, and 10 bases separated the two germline ends. Germline CDR1 SGHRS, CDR2 YFSETQ. This CDR3 is built from 13 residues. CDR3 sequence: CASSLLGAYEQYF. CDR3 coding DNA: TGCGCCAGCAGCCTGTTGGGGGCCTACGAGCAGTACTTC.

This chain links TRBV28 with TRBJ2-3; 9 nucleotides align to TRBD1. Trimming cost V 8 bases and J 2 bases; bases outside gene matches: 5. This CDR3 comprises 14 residues. Per germline, CDR1 MDHEN and CDR2 SYDVKM. Here the CDR3 DNA reads TGTGCCAGCGGGGACAGGGCCTACACAGATACGCAGTATTTT. Translating gives CASGDRAYTDTQYF.

The gene calls are TRBV3-1 and TRBJ2-1; 9 bases match TRBD2. Germline V gene lookup returns CDR1 LGHDT and CDR2 YNNKEL (reference sequence). V lost 0 bases and J lost 15; bases outside the gene matches: 9. This CDR3 comprises 14 residues. The CDR3 DNA reads TGTGCCAGCAGCCAAGATTCTAGCGGGATCGCTTGGTTCTTC. Its protein is CASSQDSSGIAWFF.

The J gene is TRBJ1-5, the V gene TRBV18; 7 nucleotides agree with TRBD1. Germline CDR1 and CDR2: KGHSH and LQKENI. Losses at the gene ends were 2 bases for V and 7 bases for J; bases not matched to a gene: 5. The CDR3 is made up of 14 amino acids. The CDR3 region has the DNA TGTGCCAGCTCACCAGGACAGGTTCGGCAGCCCCAGCATTTT. As protein: CASSPGQVRQPQHF. The full variable domain, its missing parts supplied by reference TRBV18 and TRBJ1-5, is NAGVMQNPRHLVRRRGQEARLRCSPMKGHSHVYWYRQLPEEGLKFMVYLQKENIIDESGMPKERFSAEFPKEGPSILRIQQVVRGDSAAYFCASSPGQVRQPQHFGDGTRLSIL.

The sample holds one count of this clonotype. The chain couples TRBV4-3 to TRBJ2-3; D may be TRBD1 (5 bases). Germline CDR1 is LGHNA and CDR2 is YSLEER. The CDR3 is 13 amino acids. The germline V and J ends were trimmed by 6 bases and 4 bases, with 11 bases remaining between them. The CDR3 nucleotides are TGCGCCAGCAGGCAGACAGTAGCAGATACGCAGTATTTT. Translation gives CASRQTVADTQYF.

The V call is TRBV6-2 or TRBV6-3, the J call TRBJ2-7; maybe TRBD1 (5 bases). The V end was cut by 5 bases, the J end by 0 bases, with 11 bases between. The CDR3 runs 14 residues. Germline V lookup: CDR1 MNHEY, CDR2 SVGEGT. The CDR3 reads CASSQLDTSYEQYF. For the CDR3, the DNA is TGTGCCAGCAGTCAATTGGACACCTCCTACGAGCAGTACTTC.

The DNA of the CDR3 is TGTGCCAGCAGCCAAGGGGACAGGGAGGCATACGAGCAGTACTTC. Amino acid sequence: CASSQGDREAYEQYF. The chain uses TRBV3-1 and TRBJ2-7; 9 positions agree with TRBD1. Losses at the gene ends were 1 base for V and 4 bases for J; bases not matched to a gene: 5. Germline V gives CDR1 LGHDT, CDR2 YNNKEL (reference sequence). CDR3 size: 15 residues.

This clonotype was observed a few times. The chain employs TRBV2 and TRBJ2-7; no clear D gene. Trimming took off 8 bases at V and 3 bases at J, with 11 bases between the two ends. In germline, CDR1 is SNHLY, CDR2 FYNNEI. The length of the CDR3 is 12 residues. In DNA, the CDR3 is TGTGCCAGCTCCTGGATTCTCTACGAGCAGTACTTC. Its protein product is CASSWILYEQYF. Supplemented by reference TRBV2 and TRBJ2-7, the full variable domain reads EPEVTQTPSHQVTQMGQEVILRCVPISNHLYFYWYRQILGQKVEFLVSFYNNEISEKSEIFDDQFSVERPDGSNFTLKIRSTKLEDSAMYFCASSWILYEQYFGPGTRLTVT.

The rearrangement uses TRBV6-2 or TRBV6-3 and TRBJ2-3; TRBD2 matches at 12 bases. The CDR3 totals 14 residues. V was pared by 8 bases and J by 4 bases, with 4 bases of the junction left unmatched. Germline lookup yields CDR1 MNHEY and CDR2 SVGEGT. CDR3 DNA: TGTGCCAGCCCCGGGACTAGCGGGTCAGATACGCAGTATTTT. Protein sequence: CASPGTSGSDTQYF.

The chain carries TRBV7-9 and TRBJ2-7; 8 nucleotides match TRBD1. Trimming at V came to 8 bases and at J to 1 base, leaving 10 bases not matched to a gene. The germline V gene encodes CDR1 SEHNR and CDR2 FQNEAQ (reference sequence). The CDR3 runs to 15 residues. The CDR3 region is CASGVDRVLSYEQYF. CDR3 coding DNA: TGTGCCAGCGGAGTGGACAGGGTCTTGTCCTACGAGCAGTACTTC.

The gene calls are TRBV6-5 and TRBJ2-7, with D tentatively TRBD2 (5 bases). The CDR3 spans 11 residues. V gave up 4 bases and J gave up 7 bases, with 8 bases separating them. The germline CDR1 and CDR2 sequences are MNHEY and SVGAGI. CDR3 amino acids: CASSSTREQYF. The DNA for the CDR3 is TGTGCCAGCAGTTCCACTAGAGAGCAGTACTTC.

This clonotype was picked up one time. The chain employs TRBV10-3 and TRBJ1-2, with D unclear. The CDR3 length is 14 residues. V was cut by 6 bases and J by 3 bases, with 14 bases left in between. Germline V lookup: CDR1 ENHRY, CDR2 SYGVKD. The CDR3 sequence is CAIRGGENHYGYTF. The CDR3 nucleotides are TGTGCCATCAGGGGCGGAGAAAACCACTATGGCTACACCTTC.

CDR3 DNA sequence: TGCACCGCATCAGGGAGGGAGGAAAAACTGTTTTTT. It yields the protein CTASGREEKLFF. The chain is built from TRBV29-1 and TRBJ1-4; possible D gene TRBD1, 5 bases. Germline V gene lookup returns CDR1 SQVTM and CDR2 ANQGSEA. The CDR3 totals 12 residues.

A word on this clonotype: Mismatch with germline at one junction end may stem from a read error. This chain connects TRBV5-6 to TRBJ1-1, with D uncertain. This CDR3 is built from 14 residues. In germline, CDR1 is SGHDT, CDR2 YYEEEE. The CDR3 sequence is CAGRPGRAGTEAFF. Here the CDR3 DNA reads TGTGCCGGCAGACCCGGGAGGGCAGGCACTGAAGCTTTCTTT.

The chain has TRBV29-1 and TRBJ2-2; 9 bases agree with TRBD2. The CDR3 contains 14 residues. CDR1 SQVTM and CDR2 ANQGSEA come from the germline V gene. The V and J ends lost 7 bases and 3 bases, in that order; junction bases with no gene match: 6. DNA of the CDR3: TGCAGCGCCCGCGGGGGGGCCGACACCGGGGAGCTGTTTTTT. Translated, it gives CSARGGADTGELFF.

This rearrangement joins TRBV7-9 to TRBJ1-1; D gene unclear. Germline CDR1 is SEHNR and CDR2 is FQNEAQ (reference sequence). V dropped 5 bases and J dropped 5 bases, with 18 bases sitting between them. The CDR3 has 15 residues. In DNA form, the CDR3 reads TGTGCCAGCAGCCCATCGGGTGGGCGAGGGACTGAAGCTTTCTTT. Residues: CASSPSGGRGTEAFF.

The rearrangement links TRBV14 to TRBJ1-2; D unclear. V dropped 0 bases and J dropped 4 bases, with 9 bases sitting between them. This CDR3 has 14 amino acids. Per germline, CDR1 SGHDN and CDR2 FVKESK. The CDR3 is CASSQDRSVYGYTF. The CDR3 DNA sequence: TGTGCCAGCAGCCAAGATAGGTCTGTCTATGGCTACACCTTC. The complete variable domain, with remaining parts taken from reference TRBV14 and TRBJ1-2, reads EAGVTQFPSHSVIEKGQTVTLRCDPISGHDNLYWYRRVMGKEIKFLLHFVKESKQDESGMPNNRFLAERTGGTYSTLKVQPAELEDSGVYFCASSQDRSVYGYTFGSGTRLTVV.

The chain couples TRBV7-9 to TRBJ1-2, with D unresolved. V lost 3 bases to trimming and J lost 8 bases, with 13 bases between them. The CDR3 consists of 13 residues. Germline CDR1 SEHNR, CDR2 FQNEAQ (reference sequence). CDR3 loop: CASSFDGRDGYTF. CDR3 in DNA: TGTGCCAGCAGCTTTGACGGCCGCGACGGCTACACCTTC.

V is TRBV7-9 and J is TRBJ2-1; 7 bases line up with TRBD1. CDR3 length equals 15 residues. Germline V gene data show CDR1 as SEHNR and CDR2 as FQNEAQ (reference sequence). J lost 5 bases, V lost 5 bases, and 9 bases had no gene match. CDR3 sequence reads: CASSQDRAPHNEQFF. In DNA form, the CDR3 reads TGTGCCAGCAGCCAAGACAGGGCCCCGCACAATGAGCAGTTCTTC.

The V and J genes are TRBV7-9 and TRBJ1-5; possible D gene TRBD1, 6 bases. This CDR3 comprises 15 residues. The ends were cut back, 2 bases at V and 4 bases at J, with 12 bases in the middle. CDR1 is SEHNR and CDR2 is FQNEAQ in the germline V gene (reference sequence). CDR3 DNA: TGTGCCAGCAGCTTAACACAGGGCCTAAATCAGCCCCAGCATTTT. This gives the protein CASSLTQGLNQPQHF. The full variable domain, rest sourced from reference TRBV7-9 and TRBJ1-5, is DTGVSQNPRHKITKRGQNVTFRCDPISEHNRLYWYRQTLGQGPEFLTYFQNEAQLEKSRLLSDRFSAERPKGSFSTLEIQRTEQGDSAMYLCASSLTQGLNQPQHFGDGTRLSIL.

V is TRBV6-2 or TRBV6-3 and J is TRBJ1-1, with 9 bases lining up with TRBD1. V shed 8 bases, J shed 9 bases, and the junction held 10 bases outside the gene matches. The germline gives CDR1 MNHEY, CDR2 SVGEGT. The CDR3 loop spans 13 amino acids. The CDR3: CASLLGGQGKAFF. CDR3 in DNA: TGTGCCAGCCTTCTCGGGGGACAGGGTAAAGCTTTCTTT.

In its sample, this clonotype was seen once. The rearrangement links TRBV9 to TRBJ1-6; a possible D gene is TRBD1 (5 bases). The CDR3 has 14 amino acids. The ends were cut back, 0 bases at V and 10 bases at J, with 11 bases in the middle. The germline CDR1 and CDR2 sequences are SGDLS and YYNGEE. The CDR3 sequence: CASSVGRVASPLHF. In DNA, the CDR3 is TGTGCCAGCAGCGTAGGCAGGGTAGCGTCACCCCTCCACTTT. Full variable domain (missing parts from reference TRBV9 and TRBJ1-6): DSGVTQTPKHLITATGQRVTLRCSPRSGDLSVYWYQQSLDQGLQFLIQYYNGEERAKGNILERFSAQQFPDLHSELNLSSLELGDSALYFCASSVGRVASPLHFGNGTRLTVT.

The chain has TRBV9 and TRBJ1-1; D is unresolved. The CDR3 covers 15 residues. Trimming pared 3 bases from V and 1 base from J, leaving 13 bases between. CDR1 and CDR2 (germline): SGDLS, YYNGEE. CDR3 DNA: TGTGCCAGCAGCGACGGTGGAATGGGGAACACTGAAGCTTTCTTT. Translating it yields CASSDGGMGNTEAFF. The full variable domain, in which reference TRBV9 and TRBJ1-1 provide the parts outside the CDR3, is DSGVTQTPKHLITATGQRVTLRCSPRSGDLSVYWYQQSLDQGLQFLIQYYNGEERAKGNILERFSAQQFPDLHSELNLSSLELGDSALYFCASSDGGMGNTEAFFGQGTRLTVV.

The V and J genes are TRBV29-1 and TRBJ2-1; D not certain. The V end lost 4 bases, the J end lost 2 bases, and 12 bases lay between the germline ends. Germline V CDR1 and CDR2: SQVTM, ANQGSEA. The CDR3 sequence is 14 residues long. The DNA of the CDR3 is TGCAGCGTTGCTGGTACCCGAACCTACAATGAGCAGTTCTTC. Protein product: CSVAGTRTYNEQFF.